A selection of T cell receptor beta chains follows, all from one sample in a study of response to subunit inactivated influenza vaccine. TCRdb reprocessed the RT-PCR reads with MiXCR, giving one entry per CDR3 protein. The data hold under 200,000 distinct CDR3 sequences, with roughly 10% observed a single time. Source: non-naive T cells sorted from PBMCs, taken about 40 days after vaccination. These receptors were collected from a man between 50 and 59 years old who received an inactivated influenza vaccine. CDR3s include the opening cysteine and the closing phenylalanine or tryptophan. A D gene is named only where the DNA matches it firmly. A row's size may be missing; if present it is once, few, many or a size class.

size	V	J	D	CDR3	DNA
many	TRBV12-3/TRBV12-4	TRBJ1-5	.	CASSLGINQPQHF	TGTGCCAGCAGTTTAGGGATCAATCAGCCCCAGCATTTT
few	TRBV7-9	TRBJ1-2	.	CASSLARSSGGYTF	TGTGCCAGCAGCTTAGCGAGGTCAAGCGGAGGCTACACCTTC
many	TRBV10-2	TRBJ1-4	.	CASREVGEKLFF	TGCGCCAGCAGGGAGGTTGGCGAAAAACTGTTTTTT
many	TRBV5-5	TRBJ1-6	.	CASSLDARGSSPLHF	TGTGCCAGCAGCTTGGACGCCAGGGGTAGTTCACCCCTCCACTTT
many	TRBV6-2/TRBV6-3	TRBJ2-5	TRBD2	CASSYSSLAGEVETQYF	TGTGCCAGCAGTTACTCTTCCCTAGCGGGGGAGGTAGAGACCCAGTACTTC
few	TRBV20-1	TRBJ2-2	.	CSADIHGKSANTGELFF	TGCAGTGCCGATATCCACGGAAAATCCGCGAACACCGGGGAGCTGTTTTTT
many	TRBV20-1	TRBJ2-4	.	CSPLSSTLAKNIQYF	TGCAGTCCGTTGAGTTCCACTCTAGCCAAAAACATTCAGTACTTC
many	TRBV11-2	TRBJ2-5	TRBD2	CASSPVREYGTQYF	TGTGCCAGCAGCCCCGTGCGGGAGTACGGGACCCAGTACTTC
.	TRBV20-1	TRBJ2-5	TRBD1	CSARDLGQGKETQYF	TGCAGTGCTAGAGATCTCGGACAGGGAAAAGAGACCCAGTACTTC
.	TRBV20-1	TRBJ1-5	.	CSARDSRGSGNQPQHF	TGCAGTGCTAGAGATTCCAGGGGATCGGGGAATCAGCCCCAGCATTTT
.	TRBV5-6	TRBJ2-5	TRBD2	CASNKPGTSGTETQYF	TGTGCCAGCAACAAACCCGGGACTAGCGGGACAGAGACCCAGTACTTC
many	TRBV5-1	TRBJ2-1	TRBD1	CASSLKAGQGANEQFF	TGCGCCAGCAGCTTGAAGGCGGGACAGGGGGCGAATGAGCAGTTCTTC
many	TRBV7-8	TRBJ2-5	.	CASSLAYGFQETQYF	TGTGCCAGCAGCTTAGCGTACGGATTCCAAGAGACCCAGTACTTC
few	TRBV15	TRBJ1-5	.	CATSRGGIVNQPQHF	TGTGCCACCAGCAGAGGGGGAATCGTGAATCAGCCCCAGCATTTT
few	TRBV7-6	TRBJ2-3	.	CASSPTVASDTQYF	TGTGCCAGCAGCCCTACCGTCGCATCAGATACGCAGTATTTT
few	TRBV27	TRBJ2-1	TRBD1	CASSLSWQGAYNEQFF	TGTGCCAGCAGTTTATCGTGGCAGGGGGCCTACAATGAGCAGTTCTTC
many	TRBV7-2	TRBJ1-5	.	CASSPVSNQPQHF	TGTGCCAGCAGCCCAGTAAGCAATCAGCCCCAGCATTTT
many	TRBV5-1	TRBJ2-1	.	CASSLIVSSYNEQFF	TGCGCCAGCAGCTTGATCGTTTCAAGTTACAATGAGCAGTTCTTC
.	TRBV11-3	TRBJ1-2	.	CASSLAGGHGYTF	TGTGCCAGCAGCTTAGCCGGGGGGCATGGCTACACCTTC
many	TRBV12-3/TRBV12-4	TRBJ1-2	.	CASTYVGSTYGYTF	TGTGCCAGCACCTACGTAGGGTCGACCTATGGCTACACCTTC
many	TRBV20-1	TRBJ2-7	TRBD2	CSARAGGSGGVKVEQYF	TGCAGTGCTAGAGCCGGGGGTAGCGGGGGTGTGAAAGTCGAGCAGTACTTC
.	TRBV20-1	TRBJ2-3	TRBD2	CSAIPLAGAAPHNTDTQYF	TGCAGTGCTATCCCACTAGCGGGGGCGGCCCCTCACAACACAGATACGCAGTATTTT
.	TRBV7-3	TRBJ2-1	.	CASSFGIKGANEQFF	TGTGCCAGCAGCTTCGGGATCAAAGGGGCCAATGAGCAGTTCTTC
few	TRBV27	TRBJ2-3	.	CASSRTRLDTQYF	TGTGCCAGCAGTAGGACCCGGCTAGATACGCAGTATTTT
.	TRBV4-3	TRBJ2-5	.	CASSQGFRETQYF	TGCGCCAGCAGCCAAGGTTTCCGGGAGACCCAGTACTTC
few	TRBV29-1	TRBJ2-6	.	CSVEDAKGAFSGANVLTF	TGCAGCGTTGAAGATGCGAAAGGTGCTTTCTCTGGGGCCAACGTCCTGACTTTC
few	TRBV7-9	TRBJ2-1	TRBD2	CASSKRTSGTNF	TGTGCCAGCAGCAAAAGGACTAGCGGGACTAACTTC